This passage covers 5 T cell receptor beta chains from one sample sequenced in a study of OX40 agonist ivuxolimab in advanced cancers. The table came from immunoSEQ multiplex PCR; TCRdb's copy has only in-frame clones and leaves some out. The data contain around 100,000 clones, roughly nine tenths of them singletons. This sample comprised CD4+ or CD8+ T cells sorted from blood, obtained in a trial of the OX40 agonist ivuxolimab. Receptors were obtained from an adult with an advanced solid tumor such as melanoma, head and neck, liver or kidney cancer.

This chain's CDR3 is CASSPDRVRKQFF. CDR3 coding DNA: TGTGCCAGCAGTCCGGACAGGGTTAGAAAGCAGTTCTTC. This chain connects TRBV28 to TRBJ2-1; 8 bases match TRBD1. Trimming cost V 5 bases and J 11 bases; bases outside gene matches: 8. The CDR3 sequence is 13 residues long. Germline-derived CDR1 and CDR2 are MDHEN and SYDVKM.

The chain employs TRBV5-1 and TRBJ1-1, with D possibly matching TRBD1 (5 bases). Germline V gives CDR1 SGHRS, CDR2 YFSETQ. The CDR3 is 15 residues long. The germline V and J ends were trimmed by 2 bases and 4 bases, with 15 bases remaining between them. For the CDR3, the DNA is TGCGCCAGCAGCTTATTTAGCCCAGGGTCCACTGAAGCTTTCTTT. Translating it yields CASSLFSPGSTEAFF.

V is TRBV6-6 and J is TRBJ2-1; 9 nucleotides align to TRBD1. CDR3 length: 16 amino acids. Germline V CDR1 and CDR2: MNHNY, SVGAGI (reference sequence). With V trimmed by 7 bases and J by 7 bases, 14 bases remained unmatched. CDR3 loop: CASNLRQGVVYNEQFF. CDR3 DNA: TGTGCCAGCAACCTACGACAGGGGGTGGTTTATAATGAGCAGTTCTTC.

The rearrangement uses TRBV5-6 and TRBJ2-7; no clear D. The CDR3 totals 13 residues. Germline CDR1 and CDR2: SGHDT and YYEEEE. Trimming cost V 0 bases and J 7 bases, with 11 bases left between them. The CDR3: CASSLDYDREQYF. The CDR3 DNA reads as TGTGCCAGCAGCTTGGACTACGATCGGGAGCAGTACTTC. Variable domain in full (rest from reference TRBV5-6 and TRBJ2-7): DAGVTQSPTHLIKTRGQQVTLRCSPKSGHDTVSWYQQALGQGPQFIFQYYEEEERQRGNFPDRFSGHQFPNYSSELNVNALLLGDSALYLCASSLDYDREQYFGPGTRLTVT.

This rearrangement joins TRBV6-1 to TRBJ2-7; D gene unclear. The CDR3 is 12 amino acids. CDR1 is MNHNS and CDR2 is SASEGT in the germline V gene. V gave up 5 bases and J gave up 0 bases, with 5 bases separating them. CDR3 bases: TGTGCCAGCAGTCTACCCTCCTACGAGCAGTACTTC. Translating it yields CASSLPSYEQYF.